These 19 T cell receptor beta chains were sequenced from one sample in a study of identical twins. Each CDR3 protein gets one entry after TCRdb re-called the 5' RACE reads with MiXCR. The sample has around 300,000 distinct CDR3 sequences, approximately 8.5% seen once. The same data also went into a second study, on yellow fever vaccine responses in identical twins.

The sequenced material came from memory (CD45RO+) T cells sorted from blood. These receptors originate from a woman aged 18 to 35 in good health.

CDR3 loop: CASSLDFDNEQFF. DNA for the CDR3: TGTGCCAGCAGCTTAGACTTTGACAATGAGCAGTTCTTC. The rearrangement links TRBV7-9 to TRBJ2-1; no firm D call. V was clipped by 1 base and J by 5 bases, with 6 bases between them. The CDR3 extends over 13 amino acids. Germline CDR1 SEHNR, CDR2 FQNEAQ (reference sequence).

This clonotype was observed at least ten times. The V gene is TRBV20-1, the J gene TRBJ1-1; D remains ambiguous. The CDR3 is 10 residues long. The V gene's germline CDR1 is DFQATT and CDR2 SNEGSKA (reference sequence). V was shortened by 5 bases and J by 9 bases, with 10 bases between the two germline ends. CDR3 bases: TGCAGTGCTCGTGAACCCAAAGCTTTCTTT. Translated: CSAREPKAFF.

There are many counts of this clonotype. V is TRBV5-1 and J is TRBJ2-5, with D maybe TRBD1 (5 bases). Germline-derived CDR1 and CDR2 are SGHRS and YFSETQ. There are 14 residues in the CDR3. With 0 bases removed from V and 2 bases from J, the gap between germline ends came to 8 bases. The DNA of the CDR3 is TGCGCCAGCAGCTTGGGGACACATCAAGAGACCCAGTACTTC. Translation gives CASSLGTHQETQYF.

This clonotype was found a few times. This chain's CDR3 is CASSDRSPHTGELFF. Written as DNA, the CDR3 is TGTGCCAGCAGTGACCGGTCACCCCACACCGGGGAGCTGTTTTTT. This chain uses TRBV6-4 with TRBJ2-2; D not certain. Trimming took 2 bases from V and 3 from J, leaving 10 bases between them. The CDR3 totals 15 residues. Germline CDR1 and CDR2: MRHNA and SNTAGT.

This clonotype was detected many times. The junction differs from germline at one of its ends, possibly a read error. The chain carries TRBV25-1 and TRBJ2-1; D is possibly TRBD2 (6 bases). The CDR3 has 16 residues. In germline, CDR1 is MGHDK, CDR2 SYGVNS. The CDR3 nucleotides are TGTGCCAGCAGTGAACCGGCAATTTCTGGAGGGAATGAGCAGTTTTTC. As protein: CASSEPAISGGNEQFF.

The table lists this clonotype with a few counts. This chain joins TRBV7-3 and TRBJ2-5; 8 bases are shared with TRBD1. With V trimmed by 5 bases and J by 0 bases, 5 bases remained unmatched. CDR3 length equals 15 residues. The germline CDR1 and CDR2 sequences are SGHTA and FQGTGA. This CDR3 is CASSRGDRNQETQYF. Here the CDR3 DNA reads TGTGCCAGCAGCAGAGGGGACAGGAACCAAGAGACCCAGTACTTC. The full variable domain, its missing parts supplied by reference TRBV7-3 and TRBJ2-5, is GAGVSQTPSNKVTEKGKYVELRCDPISGHTALYWYRQSLGQGPEFLIYFQGTGAADDSGLPNDRFFAVRPEGSVSTLKIQRTERGDSAVYLCASSRGDRNQETQYFGPGTRLLVL.

This clonotype appeared a few times. The chain couples TRBV29-1 to TRBJ2-1, with 7 bases that match TRBD2. Trimming cost V 1 base and J 0 bases; bases outside gene matches: 6. From germline, CDR1 is SQVTM and CDR2 ANQGSEA. The length of the CDR3 is 16 residues. CDR3 sequence: CSVEALAPISYNEQFF. The CDR3, as DNA: TGCAGCGTTGAAGCACTAGCGCCCATCTCCTACAATGAGCAGTTCTTC.

J is TRBJ1-4 and V is TRBV5-4; 10 positions match TRBD1. V shed 4 bases and J 6 bases; nucleotides not matched to a gene: 6. In germline, CDR1 is SGHNT, CDR2 YYREEE (reference sequence). The CDR3 has 15 residues. The CDR3 protein is CASSDFGTGDEKLFF. The DNA of the CDR3 is TGTGCCAGCAGCGATTTCGGGACAGGGGATGAAAAACTGTTTTTT.

V and J are TRBV5-5 and TRBJ1-5; D possibly corresponds to TRBD1 (6 bases). This CDR3 has 16 residues. Germline lookup yields CDR1 SGHKS and CDR2 YYEKEE (reference sequence). V dropped 4 bases and J dropped 2 bases, with 16 bases sitting between them. Here the CDR3 reads CASSPDSPGGNQPQHF. In DNA, the CDR3 is TGTGCCAGCAGCCCGGATTCGCCAGGGGGCAATCAGCCCCAGCATTTT. The full variable domain, rest sourced from reference TRBV5-5 and TRBJ1-5, is DAGVTQSPTHLIKTRGQQVTLRCSPISGHKSVSWYQQVLGQGPQFIFQYYEKEERGRGNFPDRFSARQFPNYSSELNVNALLLGDSALYLCASSPDSPGGNQPQHFGDGTRLSIL.

This clonotype was counted many times. J is TRBJ2-1 and V is TRBV20-1, with TRBD1 matching over 8 bases. The CDR3 extends over 14 amino acids. CDR1 and CDR2 (germline): DFQATT, SNEGSKA (reference sequence). Germline trimming cut 2 bases from V and 5 bases from J; bases unmatched to any gene: 5. In nucleotides, the CDR3 is TGCAGTGCTAGACGGCAGGGGGCCAACAATGAGCAGTTCTTC. It translates to CSARRQGANNEQFF.

The sample holds many counts of this clonotype. The rearrangement uses TRBV24-1 and TRBJ2-1; no clear D gene. The CDR3 spans 14 residues. Germline V gene lookup returns CDR1 KGHDR and CDR2 SFDVKD. V lost 6 bases and J 0 bases, leaving 8 bases between the germline ends. The CDR3 nucleotides read TGTGCCACCAGTACGGAGAGCTCCTACAATGAGCAGTTCTTC. Translating gives CATSTESSYNEQFF.

This clonotype was counted only a few times. J is TRBJ2-3 and V is TRBV12-1; the D segment call TRBD1 is taken from the table without a DNA check. TRBV12-1 constitutes a pseudogene. The CDR3 totals 15 residues. In DNA, the CDR3 is TGTGCCAGCAGCTTACACAGCCGAGGGGCAGATACGCAGTATTTT. Its protein is CASSLHSRGADTQYF.

The sample holds a few counts of this clonotype. The CDR3 here is CASSFRDRGQSYGYTF. The CDR3, as DNA: TGTGCCAGCAGCTTCCGGGACAGGGGGCAGAGCTATGGCTACACCTTC. The V call is TRBV5-6, the J call TRBJ1-2; 12 bases map to TRBD1. The CDR3 runs to 16 residues. The J segment lost 4 bases and the V segment lost 2 bases, leaving 6 bases of the junction unmatched. The germline V gene has CDR1 SGHDT and CDR2 YYEEEE.

The table lists this clonotype with a few counts. The CDR3 sequence is CSARGWDRNQPQHF. For the CDR3, the DNA is TGCAGTGCTAGGGGTTGGGACAGAAATCAGCCCCAGCATTTT. V gene TRBV20-1 combines with J gene TRBJ1-5; 7 nucleotides agree with TRBD1. This CDR3 comprises 14 residues. The junction had 6 bases not matched to a gene; V was cut back by 3 bases and J by 4 bases. The germline CDR1 and CDR2 sequences are DFQATT and SNEGSKA (reference sequence).

The gene calls are TRBV6-1 and TRBJ2-1, with 7 bases identical to TRBD2. CDR1 and CDR2 (germline): MNHNS, SASEGT. With V trimmed by 7 bases and J by 6 bases, 6 bases remained unmatched. The CDR3 length is 13 residues. Here the CDR3 reads CASTGASGNEQFF. CDR3 coding DNA: TGTGCCAGCACCGGCGCTAGCGGCAATGAGCAGTTCTTC.

The chain links TRBV6-5 to TRBJ1-1; 7 bases map to TRBD1. J was trimmed by 5 bases and V by 0 bases; bases with no gene match: 3. This CDR3 has 14 residues. The germline gives CDR1 MNHEY, CDR2 SVGAGI. Written as DNA, the CDR3 is TGTGCCAGCAGTTACTCGACAGGGAGGACTGAAGCTTTCTTT. Protein: CASSYSTGRTEAFF.

This clonotype appeared many times. V and J are TRBV6-1 and TRBJ1-6; D possibly corresponds to TRBD1 (5 bases). Trimming shortened V by 5 bases and J by 0 bases, and 17 bases separated the two germline ends. Germline lookup yields CDR1 MNHNS and CDR2 SASEGT. The CDR3 is made up of 18 amino acids. The chain's CDR3 is CASSPGTALSSYNSPLHF. The CDR3 DNA reads as TGTGCCAGCAGTCCGGGGACGGCATTGAGCTCCTATAATTCACCCCTCCACTTT.

There are many counts of this clonotype. The rearrangement uses TRBV28 and TRBJ1-5; the D gene is possibly TRBD1 (5 bases). The CDR3 is made up of 18 amino acids. The germline CDR1 and CDR2 sequences are MDHEN and SYDVKM. The V end lost 6 bases, the J end lost 4 bases, and 25 bases lay between the germline ends. The CDR3 sequence is CASSRPPGRVRANQPQHF. The CDR3 DNA reads as TGTGCCAGCAGCCGCCCCCCCGGCAGGGTGAGGGCGAATCAGCCCCAGCATTTT.

This clonotype was observed many times. This chain uses TRBV4-1 with TRBJ2-2; D unresolved. Trimming left V 0 bases short and J 7 bases short, with 6 bases between. The germline V gene has CDR1 MGHRA and CDR2 YSYEKL. This CDR3 comprises 13 residues. Here the CDR3 reads CASSQEEYGELFF. The DNA of the CDR3 is TGCGCCAGCAGCCAAGAAGAATACGGGGAGCTGTTTTTT.